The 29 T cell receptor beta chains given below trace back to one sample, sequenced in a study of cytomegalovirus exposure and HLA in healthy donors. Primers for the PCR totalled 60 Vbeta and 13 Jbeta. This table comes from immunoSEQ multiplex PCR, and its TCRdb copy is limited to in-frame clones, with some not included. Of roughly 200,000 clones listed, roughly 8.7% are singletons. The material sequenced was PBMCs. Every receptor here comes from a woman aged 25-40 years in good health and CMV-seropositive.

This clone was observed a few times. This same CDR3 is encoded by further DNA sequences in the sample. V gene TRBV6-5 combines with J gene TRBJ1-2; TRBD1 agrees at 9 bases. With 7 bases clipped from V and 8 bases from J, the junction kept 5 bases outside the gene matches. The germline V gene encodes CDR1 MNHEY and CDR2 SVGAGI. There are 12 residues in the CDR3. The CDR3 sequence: CASTKGQGGYTF. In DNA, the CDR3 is TGTGCCAGCACCAAGGGACAGGGAGGCTACACCTTC.

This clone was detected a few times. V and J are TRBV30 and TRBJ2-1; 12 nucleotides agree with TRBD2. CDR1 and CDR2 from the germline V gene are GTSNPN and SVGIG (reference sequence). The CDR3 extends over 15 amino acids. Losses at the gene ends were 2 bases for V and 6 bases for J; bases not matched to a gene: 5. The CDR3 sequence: CAWSYLAGGPNEQFF. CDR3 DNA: TGTGCCTGGAGTTACCTAGCGGGAGGGCCCAATGAGCAGTTCTTC.

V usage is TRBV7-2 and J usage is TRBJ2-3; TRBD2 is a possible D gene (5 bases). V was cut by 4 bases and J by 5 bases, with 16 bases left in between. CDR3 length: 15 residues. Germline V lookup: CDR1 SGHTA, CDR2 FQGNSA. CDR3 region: CASSSPGETQDTQYF. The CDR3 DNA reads TGTGCCAGCAGCTCGCCCGGGGAGACGCAAGATACGCAGTATTTT.

The DNA of the CDR3 is TGTGCCACCAGCAGAATGACTGGGTCGGCCCAGTACTTC. Its protein is CATSRMTGSAQYF. This rearrangement joins TRBV15 to TRBJ2-5; D remains unclear. V lost 2 bases to trimming and J lost 9 bases, with 13 bases between them. The CDR3 covers 13 residues. CDR1 and CDR2 from the germline V gene are LNHNV and YYDKDF (reference sequence). Full variable domain (missing parts from reference TRBV15 and TRBJ2-5): DAMVIQNPRYQVTQFGKPVTLSCSQTLNHNVMYWYQQKSSQAPKLLFHYYDKDFNNEADTPDNFQSRRPNTSFCFLDIRSPGLGDTAMYLCATSRMTGSAQYFGPGTRLLVL.

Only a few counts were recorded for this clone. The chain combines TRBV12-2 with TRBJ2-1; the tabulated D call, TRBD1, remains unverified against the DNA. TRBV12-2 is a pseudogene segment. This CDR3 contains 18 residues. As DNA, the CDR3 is TGTGCAAGTCGCGTTGGGTGGGAGACAGGGGGCGTACACAATGAGCAGTTCTTC. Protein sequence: CASRVGWETGGVHNEQFF.

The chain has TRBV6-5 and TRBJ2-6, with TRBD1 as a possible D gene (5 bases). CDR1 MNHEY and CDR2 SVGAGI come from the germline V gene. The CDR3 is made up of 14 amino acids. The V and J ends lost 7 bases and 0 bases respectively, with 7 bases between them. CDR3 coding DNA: TGTGCCAGCACGACAGCCTCTGGGGCCAACGTCCTGACTTTC. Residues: CASTTASGANVLTF.

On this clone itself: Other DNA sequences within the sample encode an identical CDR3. DNA for the CDR3: TGTGCCAGCAGCTTAGAGGGGACAGGGGTTTATGGCTACACCTTC. Encoded protein: CASSLEGTGVYGYTF. The chain employs TRBV7-8 and TRBJ1-2; 10 bases align to TRBD1. V lost 1 base to trimming and J lost 5 bases; unmatched junction nucleotides: 4. CDR1 SGHVS and CDR2 FQNEAQ come from the germline V gene. This CDR3 is 15 amino acids long.

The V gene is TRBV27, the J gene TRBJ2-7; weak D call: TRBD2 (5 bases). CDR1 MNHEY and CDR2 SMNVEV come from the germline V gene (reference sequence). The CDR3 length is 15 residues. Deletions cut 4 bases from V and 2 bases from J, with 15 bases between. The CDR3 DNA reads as TGTGCCAGCAGTTCCCGAGGGATTCTTCCCTACGAGCAGTACTTC. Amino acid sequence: CASSSRGILPYEQYF.

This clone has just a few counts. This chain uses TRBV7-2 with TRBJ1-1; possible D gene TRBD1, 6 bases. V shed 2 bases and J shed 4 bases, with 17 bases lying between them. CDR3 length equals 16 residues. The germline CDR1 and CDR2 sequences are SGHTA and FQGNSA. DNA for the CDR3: TGTGCCAGCAGCTTATTGTTATCTCCCAGGGGCACTGAAGCTTTCTTT. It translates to CASSLLLSPRGTEAFF.

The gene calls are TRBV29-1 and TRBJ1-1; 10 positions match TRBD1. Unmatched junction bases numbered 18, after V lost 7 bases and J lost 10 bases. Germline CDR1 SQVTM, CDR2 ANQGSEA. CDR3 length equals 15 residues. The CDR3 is CSARTGGGGEELAFF. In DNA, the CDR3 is TGCAGCGCACGGACAGGGGGTGGAGGGGAAGAATTAGCTTTCTTT.

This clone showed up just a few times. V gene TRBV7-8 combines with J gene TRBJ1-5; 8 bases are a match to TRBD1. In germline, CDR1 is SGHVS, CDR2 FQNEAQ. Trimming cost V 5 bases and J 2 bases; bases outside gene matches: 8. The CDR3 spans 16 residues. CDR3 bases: TGTGCCAGCAGCCCCCGTGGACAGGGTCGCAATCAGCCCCAGCATTTT. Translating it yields CASSPRGQGRNQPQHF. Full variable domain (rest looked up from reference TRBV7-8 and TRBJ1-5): GAGVSQSPRYKVAKRGQDVALRCDPISGHVSLFWYQQALGQGPEFLTYFQNEAQLDKSGLPSDRFFAERPEGSVSTLKIQRTQQEDSAVYLCASSPRGQGRNQPQHFGDGTRLSIL.

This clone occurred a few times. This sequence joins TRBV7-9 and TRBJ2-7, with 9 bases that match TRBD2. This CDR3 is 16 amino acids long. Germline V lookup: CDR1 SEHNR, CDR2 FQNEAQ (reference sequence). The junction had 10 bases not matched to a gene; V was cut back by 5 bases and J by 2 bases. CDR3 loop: CASSVLAGAYPYEQYF. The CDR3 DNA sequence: TGTGCCAGCAGCGTCTTAGCGGGAGCCTATCCCTACGAGCAGTACTTC.

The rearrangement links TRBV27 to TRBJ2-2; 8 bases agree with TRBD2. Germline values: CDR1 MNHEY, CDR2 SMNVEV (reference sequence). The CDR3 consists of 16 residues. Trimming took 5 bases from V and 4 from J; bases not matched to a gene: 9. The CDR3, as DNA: TGTGCCAGCAGTGCCTTTAGCGGGAACCCCACCGGGGAGCTGTTTTTT. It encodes CASSAFSGNPTGELFF.

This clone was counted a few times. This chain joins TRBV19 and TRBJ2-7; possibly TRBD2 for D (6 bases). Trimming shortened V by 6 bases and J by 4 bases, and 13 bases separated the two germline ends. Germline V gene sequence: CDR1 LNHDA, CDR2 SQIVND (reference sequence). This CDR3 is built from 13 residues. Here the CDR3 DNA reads TGTGCCAGTAGCCTGGAGGAGGGATACGAGCAGTACTTC. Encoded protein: CASSLEEGYEQYF. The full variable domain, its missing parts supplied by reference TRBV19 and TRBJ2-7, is DGGITQSPKYLFRKEGQNVTLSCEQNLNHDAMYWYRQDPGQGLRLIYYSQIVNDFQKGDIAEGYSVSREKKESFPLTVTSAQKNPTAFYLCASSLEEGYEQYFGPGTRLTVT.

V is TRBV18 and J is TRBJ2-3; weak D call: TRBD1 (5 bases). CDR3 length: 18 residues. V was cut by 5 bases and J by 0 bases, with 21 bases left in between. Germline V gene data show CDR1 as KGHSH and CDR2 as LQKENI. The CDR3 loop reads CASSFDSLTSASTDTQYF. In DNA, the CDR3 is TGTGCCAGCTCATTTGACAGTCTAACTTCCGCTAGCACAGATACGCAGTATTTT.

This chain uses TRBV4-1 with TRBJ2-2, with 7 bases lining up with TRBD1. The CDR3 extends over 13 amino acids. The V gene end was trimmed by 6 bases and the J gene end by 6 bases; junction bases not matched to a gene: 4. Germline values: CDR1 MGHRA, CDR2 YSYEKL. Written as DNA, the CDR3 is TGCGCCAGCAGGGACAGGCCCCCCGGGGAGCTGTTTTTT. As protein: CASRDRPPGELFF.

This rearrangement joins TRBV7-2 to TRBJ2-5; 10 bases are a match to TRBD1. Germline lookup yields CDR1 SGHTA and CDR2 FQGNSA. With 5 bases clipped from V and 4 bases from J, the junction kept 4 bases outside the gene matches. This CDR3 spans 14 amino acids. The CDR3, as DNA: TGTGCCAGCAGCCCGGACAGGGGGGGAGAGACCCAGTACTTC. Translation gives CASSPDRGGETQYF. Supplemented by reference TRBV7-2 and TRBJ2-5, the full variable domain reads GAGVSQSPSNKVTEKGKDVELRCDPISGHTALYWYRQSLGQGLEFLIYFQGNSAPDKSGLPSDRFSAERTGGSVSTLTIQRTQQEDSAVYLCASSPDRGGETQYFGPGTRLLVL.

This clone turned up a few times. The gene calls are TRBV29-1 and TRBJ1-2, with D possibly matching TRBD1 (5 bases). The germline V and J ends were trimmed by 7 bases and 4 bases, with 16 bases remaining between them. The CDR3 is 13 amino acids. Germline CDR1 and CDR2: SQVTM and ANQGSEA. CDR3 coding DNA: TGCAGCGCCTTACAGTCGGGACTCTATGGCTACACCTTC. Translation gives CSALQSGLYGYTF. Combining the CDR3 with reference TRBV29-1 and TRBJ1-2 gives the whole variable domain SAVISQKPSRDICQRGTSLTIQCQVDSQVTMMFWYRQQPGQSLTLIATANQGSEATYESGFVIDKFPISRPNLTFSTLTVSNMSPEDSSIYLCSALQSGLYGYTFGSGTRLTVV.

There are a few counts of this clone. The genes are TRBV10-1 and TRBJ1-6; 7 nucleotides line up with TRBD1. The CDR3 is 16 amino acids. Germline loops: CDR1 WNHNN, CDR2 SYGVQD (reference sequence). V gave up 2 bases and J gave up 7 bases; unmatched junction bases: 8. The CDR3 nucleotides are TGCGCCAGCAGTGAGGGGGCGGGGACAGAAAATTCACCCCTCCACTTT. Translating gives CASSEGAGTENSPLHF.

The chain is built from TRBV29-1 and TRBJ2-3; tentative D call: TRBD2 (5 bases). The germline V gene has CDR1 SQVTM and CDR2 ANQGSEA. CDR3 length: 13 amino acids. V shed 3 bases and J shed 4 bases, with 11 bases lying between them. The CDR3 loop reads CSVDGIGADTQYF. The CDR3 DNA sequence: TGCAGCGTTGATGGTATCGGGGCAGATACGCAGTATTTT.

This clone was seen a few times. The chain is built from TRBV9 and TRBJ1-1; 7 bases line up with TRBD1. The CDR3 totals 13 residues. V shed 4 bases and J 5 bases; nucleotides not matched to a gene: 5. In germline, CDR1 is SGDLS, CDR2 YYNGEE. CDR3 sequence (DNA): TGTGCCAGCAGCCAGGGGGGCTATACTGAAGCTTTCTTT. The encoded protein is CASSQGGYTEAFF.

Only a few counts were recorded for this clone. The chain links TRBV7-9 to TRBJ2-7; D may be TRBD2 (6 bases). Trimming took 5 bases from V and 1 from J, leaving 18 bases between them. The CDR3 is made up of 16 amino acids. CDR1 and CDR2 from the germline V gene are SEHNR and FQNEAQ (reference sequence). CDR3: CASSLVGGALSYEQYF. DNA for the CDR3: TGTGCCAGCAGCCTCGTCGGGGGAGCCTTATCCTACGAGCAGTACTTC.

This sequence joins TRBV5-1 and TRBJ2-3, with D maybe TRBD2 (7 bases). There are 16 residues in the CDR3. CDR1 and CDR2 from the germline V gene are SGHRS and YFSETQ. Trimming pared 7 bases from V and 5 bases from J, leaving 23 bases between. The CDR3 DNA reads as TGCGCCAGCCATCGGCGACTAGCAGGGGTGGGAGATACGCAGTATTTT. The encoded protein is CASHRRLAGVGDTQYF. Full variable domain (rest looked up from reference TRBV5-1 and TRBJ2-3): KAGVTQTPRYLIKTRGQQVTLSCSPISGHRSVSWYQQTPGQGLQFLFEYFSETQRNKGNFPGRFSGRQFSNSRSEMNVSTLELGDSALYLCASHRRLAGVGDTQYFGPGTRLTVL.

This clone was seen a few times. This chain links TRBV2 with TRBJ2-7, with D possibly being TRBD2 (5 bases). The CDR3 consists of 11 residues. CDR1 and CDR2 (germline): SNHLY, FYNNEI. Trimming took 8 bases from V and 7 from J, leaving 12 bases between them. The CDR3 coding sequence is TGTGCCAGCTTCACCTGGAGGGAGCAGTACTTC. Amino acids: CASFTWREQYF.

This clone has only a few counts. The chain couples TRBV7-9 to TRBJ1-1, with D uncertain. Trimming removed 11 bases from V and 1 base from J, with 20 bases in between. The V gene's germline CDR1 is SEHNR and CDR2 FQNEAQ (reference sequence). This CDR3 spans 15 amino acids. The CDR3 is CALTGWGAPNTEAFF. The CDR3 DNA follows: TGTGCCCTAACGGGGTGGGGAGCCCCGAACACTGAAGCTTTCTTT.

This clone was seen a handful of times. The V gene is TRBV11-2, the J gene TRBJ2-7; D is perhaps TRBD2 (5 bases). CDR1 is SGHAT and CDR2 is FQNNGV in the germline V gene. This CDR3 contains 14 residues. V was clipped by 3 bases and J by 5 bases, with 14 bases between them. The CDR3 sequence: CASSFTPGGHEQYF. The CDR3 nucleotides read TGTGCCAGCAGCTTCACTCCTGGAGGCCACGAGCAGTACTTC.

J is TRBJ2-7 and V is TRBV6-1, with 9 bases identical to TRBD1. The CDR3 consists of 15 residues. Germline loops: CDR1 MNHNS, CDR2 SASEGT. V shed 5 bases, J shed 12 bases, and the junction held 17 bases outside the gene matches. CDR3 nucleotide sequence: TGTGCCAGCAGTCTACAGGGACAGGGCTTGGGGAGACCGTACTTC. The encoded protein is CASSLQGQGLGRPYF.

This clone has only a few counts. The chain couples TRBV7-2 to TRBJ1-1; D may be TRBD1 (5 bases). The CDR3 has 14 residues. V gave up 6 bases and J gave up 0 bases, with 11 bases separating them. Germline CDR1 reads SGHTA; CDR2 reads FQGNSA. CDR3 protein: CASSLGTLNTEAFF. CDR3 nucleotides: TGTGCCAGCAGTCTCGGGACTTTGAACACTGAAGCTTTCTTT.

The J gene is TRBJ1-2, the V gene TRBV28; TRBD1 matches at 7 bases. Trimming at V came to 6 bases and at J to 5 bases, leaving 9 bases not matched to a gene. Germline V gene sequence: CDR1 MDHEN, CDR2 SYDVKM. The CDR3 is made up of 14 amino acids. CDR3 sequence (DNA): TGTGCCAGCAGCACGACAGGGAAAGGGTATGGCTACACCTTC. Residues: CASSTTGKGYGYTF.